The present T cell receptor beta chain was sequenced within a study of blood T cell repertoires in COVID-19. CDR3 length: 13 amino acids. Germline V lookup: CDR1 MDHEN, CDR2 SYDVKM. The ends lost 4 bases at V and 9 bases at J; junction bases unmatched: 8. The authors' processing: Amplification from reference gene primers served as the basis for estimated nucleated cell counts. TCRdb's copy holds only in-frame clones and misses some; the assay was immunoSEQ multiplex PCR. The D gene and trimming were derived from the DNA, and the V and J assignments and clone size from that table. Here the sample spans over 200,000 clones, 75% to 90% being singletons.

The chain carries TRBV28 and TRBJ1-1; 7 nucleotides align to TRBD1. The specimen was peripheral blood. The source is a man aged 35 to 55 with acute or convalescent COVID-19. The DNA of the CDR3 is TGTGCCAGCAGTTCCCCGACAGGGTCGAAAGCTTTCTTT. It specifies CASSSPTGSKAFF.